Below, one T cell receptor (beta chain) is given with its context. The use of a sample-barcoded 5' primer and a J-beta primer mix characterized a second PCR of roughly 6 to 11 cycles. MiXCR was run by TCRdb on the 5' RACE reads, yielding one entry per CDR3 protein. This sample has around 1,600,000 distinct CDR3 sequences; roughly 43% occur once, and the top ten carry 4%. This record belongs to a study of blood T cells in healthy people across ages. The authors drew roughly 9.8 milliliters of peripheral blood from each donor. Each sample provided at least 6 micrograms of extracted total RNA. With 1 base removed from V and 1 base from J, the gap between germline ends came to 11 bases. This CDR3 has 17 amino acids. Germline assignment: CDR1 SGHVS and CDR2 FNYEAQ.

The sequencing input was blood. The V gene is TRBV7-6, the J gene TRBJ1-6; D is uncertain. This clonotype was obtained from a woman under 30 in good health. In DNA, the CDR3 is TGTGCCAGCAGCTTAGAAGGGTTCGGGTCCTATAATTCACCCCTCCACTTT. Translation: CASSLEGFGSYNSPLHF.